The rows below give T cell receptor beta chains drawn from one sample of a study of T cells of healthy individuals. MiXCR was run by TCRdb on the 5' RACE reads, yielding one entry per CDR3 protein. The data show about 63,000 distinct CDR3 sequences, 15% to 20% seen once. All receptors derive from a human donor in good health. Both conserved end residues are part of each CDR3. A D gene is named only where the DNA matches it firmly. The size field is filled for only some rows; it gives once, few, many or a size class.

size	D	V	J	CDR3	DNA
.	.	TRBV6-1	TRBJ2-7	CASSYSGGGRNEQYF	TGTGCCAGCAGTTACTCTGGAGGCGGGCGGAACGAGCAGTACTTC
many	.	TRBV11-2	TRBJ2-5	CASSLTVIQETQYF	TGTGCCAGCAGCTTGACAGTTATCCAAGAGACCCAGTACTTC
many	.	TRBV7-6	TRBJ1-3	CASSPVRAGNTIYF	TGTGCCAGCAGCCCCGTTCGGGCTGGAAACACCATATATTTT
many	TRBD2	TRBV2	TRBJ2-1	CASSVPSGSYNEQFF	TGTGCCAGCAGTGTGCCTAGCGGGAGTTACAATGAGCAGTTCTTC
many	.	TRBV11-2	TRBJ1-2	CASSQARGPRRIGYTF	TGTGCCAGCAGCCAGGCCAGGGGCCCGCGGCGTATTGGCTACACCTTC
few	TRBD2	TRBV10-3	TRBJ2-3	CAISGSSGDSSTDTQYF	TGTGCCATCAGTGGGTCTAGCGGAGACTCTAGCACAGATACGCAGTATTTT
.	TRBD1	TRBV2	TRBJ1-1	CASSADRGIMTFF	TGTGCCAGCAGTGCCGACAGGGGGATTATGACTTTCTTT
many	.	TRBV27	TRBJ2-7	CASTGTVPYEQYF	TGTGCCAGCACAGGGACCGTCCCCTACGAGCAGTACTTC
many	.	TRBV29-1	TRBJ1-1	CSVVRQYRTEAFF	TGCAGCGTTGTAAGGCAGTATAGAACTGAAGCTTTCTTT
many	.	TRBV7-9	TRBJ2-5	CASSSTGTQYF	TGTGCCAGCAGCTCAACCGGGACCCAGTACTTC
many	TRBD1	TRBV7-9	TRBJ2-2	CASSPSGQGYTGELFF	TGTGCCAGCAGCCCCTCGGGACAGGGGTACACCGGGGAGCTGTTTTTT
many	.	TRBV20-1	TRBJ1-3	CSAKPGNGNTIYF	TGCAGTGCCAAACCGGGTAATGGAAACACCATATATTTT
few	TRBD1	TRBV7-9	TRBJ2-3	CASSRTGATDTQYF	TGTGCCAGCAGCCGGACAGGGGCGACAGATACGCAGTATTTT
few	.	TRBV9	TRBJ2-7	CASSVDLPGEQYF	TGTGCCAGCAGCGTAGATCTCCCCGGCGAGCAGTACTTC
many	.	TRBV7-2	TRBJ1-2	CASSFYLTDNYGYTF	TGTGCCAGCAGCTTCTACTTGACAGACAACTATGGCTACACCTTC
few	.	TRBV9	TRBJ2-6	CASSPMGGAGANVLTF	TGTGCCAGCAGCCCCATGGGGGGAGCTGGGGCCAACGTCCTGACTTTC
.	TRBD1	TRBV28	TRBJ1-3	CASSAQGAKGNTIYF	TGTGCCAGCAGTGCTCAGGGGGCGAAAGGAAACACCATATATTTT
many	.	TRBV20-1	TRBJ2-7	CSARSDREGYEQYF	TGCAGTGCTAGATCGGACAGGGAGGGCTACGAGCAGTACTTC
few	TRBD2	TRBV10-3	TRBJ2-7	CAISEGTRGEYEQYF	TGTGCCATCAGTGAAGGGACTAGGGGGGAGTACGAGCAGTACTTC
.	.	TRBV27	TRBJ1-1	CASSSLQGYTEAFF	TGTGCCAGCAGTTCCTTGCAGGGTTACACTGAAGCTTTCTTT
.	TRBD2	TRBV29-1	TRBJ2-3	CSVQTSGLDTQYF	TGCAGCGTCCAGACTAGCGGTTTAGATACGCAGTATTTT
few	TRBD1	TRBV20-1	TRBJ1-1	CSARSIVTGENTEAFF	TGCAGTGCTAGATCCATTGTGACAGGGGAGAACACTGAAGCTTTCTTT
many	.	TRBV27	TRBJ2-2	CASTSTRTGELFF	TGTGCCAGCACCTCAACTAGGACCGGGGAGCTGTTTTTT
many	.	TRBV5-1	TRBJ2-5	CASSFIPGAEETQYF	TGCGCCAGCAGCTTCATCCCGGGGGCGGAAGAGACCCAGTACTTC
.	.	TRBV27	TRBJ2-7	CASSGRGLTYEQYF	TGTGCCAGCAGTGGGCGTGGCCTGACCTACGAGCAGTACTTC
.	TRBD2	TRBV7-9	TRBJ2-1	CASSLSGVNEQFF	TGTGCCAGCAGCCTTAGCGGGGTTAATGAGCAGTTCTTC
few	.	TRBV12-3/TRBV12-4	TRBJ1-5	CASAEVQGPTGQPQHF	TGTGCCAGCGCCGAGGTCCAGGGACCGACGGGTCAGCCCCAGCATTTT
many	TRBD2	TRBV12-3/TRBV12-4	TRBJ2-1	CASSPGLAGGPSYNEQFF	TGTGCCAGCAGCCCTGGACTAGCGGGAGGGCCCTCCTACAATGAGCAGTTCTTC
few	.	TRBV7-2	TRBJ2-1	CASSLAGHNEQFF	TGTGCCAGCAGCTTAGCGGGGCACAATGAGCAGTTCTTC
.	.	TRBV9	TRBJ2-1	CASSVDGAPPSEQFF	TGTGCCAGCAGCGTAGACGGGGCTCCCCCCAGTGAGCAGTTCTTC
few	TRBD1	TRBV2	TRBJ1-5	CASRADRVGNQPQHF	TGTGCCAGCCGAGCGGACAGGGTTGGCAATCAGCCCCAGCATTTT
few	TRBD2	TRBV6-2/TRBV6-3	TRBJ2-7	CATWDYSLEQYF	TGTGCCACCTGGGACTACTCGTTGGAGCAGTACTTC
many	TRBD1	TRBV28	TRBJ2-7	CASSSTPGTGRHEQYF	TGTGCCAGCAGTTCGACCCCCGGGACAGGGCGCCACGAGCAGTACTTC
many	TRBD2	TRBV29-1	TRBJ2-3	CSVDGGLAGWFSSTDTQYF	TGCAGCGTTGATGGAGGACTAGCGGGGTGGTTTTCAAGCACAGATACGCAGTATTTT
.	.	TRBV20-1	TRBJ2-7	CSARGGSNYEQYF	TGCAGTGCTAGAGGGGGCAGTAACTACGAGCAGTACTTC
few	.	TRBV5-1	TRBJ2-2	CASSLGVGAPTGELFF	TGCGCCAGCAGCTTGGGTGTAGGGGCCCCCACCGGGGAGCTGTTTTTT
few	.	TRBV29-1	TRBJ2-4	CSVNPGATLAKNIQYF	TGCAGCGTGAACCCGGGGGCCACCTTAGCCAAAAACATTCAGTACTTC